This T cell receptor beta chain was documented in a study of tumor and adjacent non-tumor tissue in lung cancer. Study at large: Patients comprised 12 adenocarcinoma, a couple of squamous cell carcinoma and 1 small cell lung cancer. Findings of the study overall: Tumor tissue had significantly higher TCR diversity than normal lung.

This sample's RNA came from whole unsorted tissue. More than 3 cm separated this lung sample from the edge of the tumor. The library came from three nested PCR rounds adapted from ARM-PCR protocols. Each CDR3 protein is one row after TCRdb ran MiXCR on the multiplex PCR reads. The sample consists of more than 45,000 distinct CDR3 sequences, just under 75% of them appearing once. In regard to this clonotype: Its antigen is unidentified.

The CDR3 contains 16 residues. Germline V CDR1 and CDR2: DFQATT, SNEGSKA (reference sequence). The V end was cut by 8 bases, the J end by 4 bases, with 24 bases between. The material sequenced was distant non-tumor lung tissue. This TCR derives from a woman aged 60-75 years with non-small cell lung cancer. V and J are TRBV20-1 and TRBJ2-1; weak D call: TRBD2 (7 bases). DNA of the CDR3: TGCAGTACTATAGAGGGTCAAGGGGGGGCGTACAATGAGCAGTTCTTC. This gives the protein CSTIEGQGGAYNEQFF.